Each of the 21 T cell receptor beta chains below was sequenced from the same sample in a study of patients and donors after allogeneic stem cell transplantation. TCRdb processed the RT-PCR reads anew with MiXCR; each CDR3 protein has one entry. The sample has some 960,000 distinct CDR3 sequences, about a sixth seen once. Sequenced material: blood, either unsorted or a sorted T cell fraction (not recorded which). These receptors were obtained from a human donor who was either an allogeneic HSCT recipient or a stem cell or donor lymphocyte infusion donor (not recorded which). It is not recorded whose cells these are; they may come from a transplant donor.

The CDR3 region is CSARDLAGGEQYF. CDR3 in DNA: TGCAGTGCTAGAGATTTAGCGGGAGGCGAGCAGTACTTC. The chain combines TRBV20-1 with TRBJ2-7; TRBD2 matches 10 bases. Looked up from germline, CDR1 is DFQATT and CDR2 is SNEGSKA (reference sequence). V dropped 0 bases and J dropped 6; count of bases not matched to a gene: 2. This CDR3 has 13 residues.

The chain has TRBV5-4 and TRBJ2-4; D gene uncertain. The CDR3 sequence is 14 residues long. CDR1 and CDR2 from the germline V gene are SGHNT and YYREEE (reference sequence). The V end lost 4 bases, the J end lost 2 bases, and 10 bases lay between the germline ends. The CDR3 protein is CASSPAETKNIQYF. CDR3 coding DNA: TGTGCCAGCAGCCCCGCCGAGACCAAAAACATTCAGTACTTC.

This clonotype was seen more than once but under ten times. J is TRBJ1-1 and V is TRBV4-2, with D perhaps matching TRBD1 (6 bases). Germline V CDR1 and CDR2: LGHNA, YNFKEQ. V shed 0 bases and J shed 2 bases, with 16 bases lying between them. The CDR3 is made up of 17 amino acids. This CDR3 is CASSQDWGAGRNTEAFF. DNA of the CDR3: TGTGCCAGCAGCCAAGATTGGGGGGCCGGTAGAAACACTGAAGCTTTCTTT.

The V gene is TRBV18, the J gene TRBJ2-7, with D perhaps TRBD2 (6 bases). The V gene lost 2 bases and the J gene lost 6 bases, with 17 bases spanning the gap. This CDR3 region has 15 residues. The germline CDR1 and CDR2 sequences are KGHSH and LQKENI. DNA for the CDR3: TGTGCCAGCTCACCAGGGCTTAGGGAGGTCGGCGAGCAGTACTTC. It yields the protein CASSPGLREVGEQYF. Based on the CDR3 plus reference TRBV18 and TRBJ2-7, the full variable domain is NAGVMQNPRHLVRRRGQEARLRCSPMKGHSHVYWYRQLPEEGLKFMVYLQKENIIDESGMPKERFSAEFPKEGPSILRIQQVVRGDSAAYFCASSPGLREVGEQYFGPGTRLTVT.

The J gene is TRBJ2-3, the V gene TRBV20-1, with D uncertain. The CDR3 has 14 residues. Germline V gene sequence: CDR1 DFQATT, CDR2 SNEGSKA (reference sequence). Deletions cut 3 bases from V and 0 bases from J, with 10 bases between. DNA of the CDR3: TGCAGTGCTAGCCTAGAACTAAGCACAGATACGCAGTATTTT. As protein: CSASLELSTDTQYF.

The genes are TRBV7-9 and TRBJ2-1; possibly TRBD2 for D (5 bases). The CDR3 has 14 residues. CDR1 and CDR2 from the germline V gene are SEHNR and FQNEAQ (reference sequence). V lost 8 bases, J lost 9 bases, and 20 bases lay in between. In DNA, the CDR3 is TGTGCCAGCGGTACCCCGACGAGGGTCGGTGAGCAGTTCTTC. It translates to CASGTPTRVGEQFF.

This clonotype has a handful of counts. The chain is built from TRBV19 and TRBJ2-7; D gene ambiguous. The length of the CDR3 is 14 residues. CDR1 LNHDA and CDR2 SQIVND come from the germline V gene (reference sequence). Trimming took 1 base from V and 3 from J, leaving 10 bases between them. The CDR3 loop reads CASSIARTGYEQYF. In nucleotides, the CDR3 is TGTGCCAGTAGTATAGCGCGGACCGGCTACGAGCAGTACTTC.

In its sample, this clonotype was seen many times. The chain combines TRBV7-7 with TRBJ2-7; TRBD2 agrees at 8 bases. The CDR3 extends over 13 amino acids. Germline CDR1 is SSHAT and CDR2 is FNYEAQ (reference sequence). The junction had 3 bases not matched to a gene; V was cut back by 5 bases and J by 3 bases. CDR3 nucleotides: TGTGCCAGCAGCCGGGGGGGGGACTACGAGCAGTACTTC. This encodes CASSRGGDYEQYF. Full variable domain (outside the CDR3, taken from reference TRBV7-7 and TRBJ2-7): GAGVSQSPRYKVTKRGQDVTLRCDPISSHATLYWYQQALGQGPEFLTYFNYEAQPDKSGLPSDRFSAERPEGSISTLTIQRTEQRDSAMYRCASSRGGDYEQYFGPGTRLTVT.

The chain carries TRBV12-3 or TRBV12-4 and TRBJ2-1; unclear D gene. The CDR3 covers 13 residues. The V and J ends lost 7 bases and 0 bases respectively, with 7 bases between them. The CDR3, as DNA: TGTGCCAGCAAGCCTAGCTCCTACAATGAGCAGTTCTTC. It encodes CASKPSSYNEQFF.

CDR3 residues: CASSPLLQGGTEAFF. CDR3 coding DNA: TGTGCCAGCAGTCCCCTCCTTCAGGGAGGCACTGAAGCTTTCTTT. The genes are TRBV28 and TRBJ1-1; D is possibly TRBD1 (5 bases). Trimming shortened V by 5 bases and J by 4 bases, and 17 bases separated the two germline ends. Germline CDR1 is MDHEN and CDR2 is SYDVKM. The CDR3 runs to 15 residues.

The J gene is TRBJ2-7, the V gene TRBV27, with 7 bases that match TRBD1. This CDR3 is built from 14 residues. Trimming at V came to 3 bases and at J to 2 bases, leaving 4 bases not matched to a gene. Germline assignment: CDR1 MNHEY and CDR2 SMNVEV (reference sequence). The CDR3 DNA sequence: TGTGCCAGCAGTTTTTGGGACAGACCCTACGAGCAGTACTTC. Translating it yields CASSFWDRPYEQYF.

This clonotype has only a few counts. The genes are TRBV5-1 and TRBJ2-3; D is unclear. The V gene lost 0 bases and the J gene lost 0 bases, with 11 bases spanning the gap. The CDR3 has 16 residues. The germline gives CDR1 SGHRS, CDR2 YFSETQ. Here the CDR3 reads CASSLAPAASTDTQYF. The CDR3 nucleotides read TGCGCCAGCAGCTTGGCCCCCGCGGCTAGCACAGATACGCAGTATTTT.

CDR3 sequence reads: CASSLLNGGEQFF. CDR3 DNA: TGTGCCAGCAGTTTGTTGAACGGGGGTGAGCAGTTCTTC. The genes are TRBV12-3 or TRBV12-4 and TRBJ2-1, with TRBD2 as a possible D gene (6 bases). The CDR3 runs 13 residues. Trimming took off 3 bases at V and 9 bases at J, with 12 bases between the two ends.

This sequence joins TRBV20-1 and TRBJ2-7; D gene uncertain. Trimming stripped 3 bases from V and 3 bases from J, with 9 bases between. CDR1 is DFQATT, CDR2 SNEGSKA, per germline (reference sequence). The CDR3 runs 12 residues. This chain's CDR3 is CSASAENYEQYF. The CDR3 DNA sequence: TGCAGTGCTAGTGCGGAGAACTACGAGCAGTACTTC.

The CDR3: CASSPLEAPGLNTEAFF. As DNA, the CDR3 is TGTGCCAGCAGCCCGTTGGAAGCGCCAGGGCTGAACACTGAAGCTTTCTTT. The chain carries TRBV7-9 and TRBJ1-1; tentatively, D is TRBD1 (5 bases). The CDR3 has 17 residues. Germline values: CDR1 SEHNR, CDR2 FQNEAQ (reference sequence). V dropped 5 bases and J dropped 0 bases, with 19 bases sitting between them.

The CDR3 protein is CASSPVRTSGSSYEQYF. CDR3 nucleotides: TGTGCCAGCAGCCCCGTCCGGACTAGCGGGAGCTCCTACGAGCAGTACTTC. The chain employs TRBV13 and TRBJ2-7, with TRBD2 matching 13 bases. J lost 0 bases, V lost 5 bases, and 7 bases had no gene match. Per germline, CDR1 PRHDT and CDR2 FYEKMQ (reference sequence). The CDR3 extends over 17 amino acids.

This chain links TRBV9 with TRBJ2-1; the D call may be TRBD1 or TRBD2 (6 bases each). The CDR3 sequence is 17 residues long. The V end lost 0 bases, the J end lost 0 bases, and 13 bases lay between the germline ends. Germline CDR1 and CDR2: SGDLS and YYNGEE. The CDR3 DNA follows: TGTGCCAGCAGCGTAGGGCGAGGGGGGAGCTCCTACAATGAGCAGTTCTTC. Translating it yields CASSVGRGGSSYNEQFF.

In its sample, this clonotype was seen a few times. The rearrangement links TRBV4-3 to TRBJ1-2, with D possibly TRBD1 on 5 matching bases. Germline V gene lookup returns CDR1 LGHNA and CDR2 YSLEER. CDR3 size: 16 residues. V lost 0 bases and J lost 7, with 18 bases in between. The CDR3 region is CASSQDARVFFGGYTF. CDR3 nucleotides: TGCGCCAGCAGCCAAGATGCCAGGGTCTTTTTTGGTGGCTACACCTTC.

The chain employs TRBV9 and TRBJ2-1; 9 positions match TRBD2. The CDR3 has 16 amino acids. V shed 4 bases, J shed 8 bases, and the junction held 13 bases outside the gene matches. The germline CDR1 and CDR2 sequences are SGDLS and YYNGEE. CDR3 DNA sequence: TGTGCCAGCAGCCCAAGGACTAGCGTCGGACTAGATGAGCAGTTCTTC. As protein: CASSPRTSVGLDEQFF.

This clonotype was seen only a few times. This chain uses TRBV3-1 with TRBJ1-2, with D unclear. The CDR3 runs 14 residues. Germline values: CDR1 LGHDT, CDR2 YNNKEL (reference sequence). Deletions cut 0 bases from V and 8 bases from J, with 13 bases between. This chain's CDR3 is CASSQDFQSGGYTF. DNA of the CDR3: TGTGCCAGCAGCCAAGATTTCCAGTCAGGAGGCTACACCTTC.

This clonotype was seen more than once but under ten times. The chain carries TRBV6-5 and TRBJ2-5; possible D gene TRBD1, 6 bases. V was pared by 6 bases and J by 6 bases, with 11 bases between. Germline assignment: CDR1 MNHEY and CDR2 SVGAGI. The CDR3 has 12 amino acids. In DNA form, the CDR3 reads TGTGCCAGCAGCCCAGGGGTGCAGACCCAGTACTTC. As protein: CASSPGVQTQYF.